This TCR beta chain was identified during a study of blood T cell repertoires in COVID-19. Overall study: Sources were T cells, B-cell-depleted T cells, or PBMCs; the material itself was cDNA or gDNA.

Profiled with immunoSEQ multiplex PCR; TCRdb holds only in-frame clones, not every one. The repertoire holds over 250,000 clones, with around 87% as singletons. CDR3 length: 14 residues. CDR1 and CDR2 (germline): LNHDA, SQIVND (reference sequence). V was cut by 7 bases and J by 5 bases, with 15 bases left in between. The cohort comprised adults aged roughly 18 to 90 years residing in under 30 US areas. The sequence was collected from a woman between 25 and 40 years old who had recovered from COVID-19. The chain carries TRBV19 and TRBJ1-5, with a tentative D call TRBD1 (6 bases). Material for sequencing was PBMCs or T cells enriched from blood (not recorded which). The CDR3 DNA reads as TGTGCCAGTACCCCCAACAGGGTAGATCAGCCCCAGCATTTT. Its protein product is CASTPNRVDQPQHF.